These 26 T cell receptor beta chains share one sample of origin, sequenced in a study of blood T cell repertoires in COVID-19. Method: immunoSEQ multiplex PCR; TCRdb's copy keeps in-frame clones and lacks some. The sample has about 110,000 clones, 81% seen once. What was sequenced was peripheral blood. The receptors were sampled from a man older than 75 with acute or convalescent COVID-19.

This sequence joins TRBV18 and TRBJ2-7; D is possibly TRBD1 (6 bases). The V gene lost 2 bases and the J gene lost 5 bases, with 16 bases spanning the gap. Germline loops: CDR1 KGHSH, CDR2 LQKENI. The CDR3 has 15 residues. The CDR3 nucleotides are TGTGCCAGCTCACCAAATTACTTGGACAGTAACGAGCAGTACTTC. Translated: CASSPNYLDSNEQYF.

The chain recombines TRBV7-9 with TRBJ2-7; weak D call: TRBD1 (6 bases). Germline values: CDR1 SEHNR, CDR2 FQNEAQ (reference sequence). This CDR3 is built from 14 residues. The ends were cut back, 5 bases at V and 2 bases at J, with 13 bases in the middle. CDR3 bases: TGTGCCAGCAGCCTCACAGGGTCGACCTACGAGCAGTACTTC. Its translation: CASSLTGSTYEQYF.

This sequence joins TRBV5-1 and TRBJ2-2, with D uncertain. The V gene's germline CDR1 is SGHRS and CDR2 YFSETQ. The CDR3 consists of 13 residues. The germline V and J ends were trimmed by 0 bases and 3 bases, with 3 bases remaining between them. In DNA form, the CDR3 reads TGCGCCAGCAGCTTGGCCGACACCGGGGAGCTGTTTTTT. Amino acid sequence: CASSLADTGELFF.

The rearrangement links TRBV29-1 to TRBJ2-3; 8 bases line up with TRBD2. This CDR3 comprises 15 residues. Germline CDR1 reads SQVTM; CDR2 reads ANQGSEA. V was pared by 6 bases and J by 4 bases, with 12 bases of the junction left unmatched. CDR3 DNA: TGCAGCGTGAGAGTCGCGGGAGGTGAGGCAGATACGCAGTATTTT. Translating it yields CSVRVAGGEADTQYF.

The gene calls are TRBV5-4 and TRBJ2-2, with TRBD1 matching 7 bases. CDR3 length: 16 amino acids. Trimming took 3 bases from V and 2 from J; bases not matched to a gene: 7. Germline V gives CDR1 SGHNT, CDR2 YYREEE (reference sequence). The CDR3 protein is CASSSKDRSNTGELFF. As DNA, the CDR3 is TGTGCCAGCAGCTCAAAGGACAGGTCAAACACCGGGGAGCTGTTTTTT.

Only one count was recorded for this clone. V is TRBV19 and J is TRBJ1-4; perhaps TRBD1 as D (6 bases). The CDR3 extends over 14 amino acids. With 7 bases removed from V and 8 bases from J, the gap between germline ends came to 17 bases. CDR1 is LNHDA and CDR2 is SQIVND in the germline V gene (reference sequence). CDR3 in DNA: TGTGCCAGTACGAGGACAGCGGTAAAGGAAAAACTGTTTTTT. Amino acid sequence: CASTRTAVKEKLFF.

The chain carries TRBV2 and TRBJ1-2, with TRBD1 matching 7 bases. V lost 6 bases, J lost 2 bases, and 6 bases stayed unmatched. In germline, CDR1 is SNHLY, CDR2 FYNNEI. The CDR3 loop spans 14 amino acids. The CDR3 nucleotides are TGTGCCAGCAGCATGACAGGGCCGAACTATGGCTACACCTTC. Translation: CASSMTGPNYGYTF. Full variable domain (missing parts from reference TRBV2 and TRBJ1-2): EPEVTQTPSHQVTQMGQEVILRCVPISNHLYFYWYRQILGQKVEFLVSFYNNEISEKSEIFDDQFSVERPDGSNFTLKIRSTKLEDSAMYFCASSMTGPNYGYTFGSGTRLTVV.

The CDR3 DNA is TGTGCCAGCAGTTTAGCAGGGACAGGGAACACCATATATTTT. This translates into CASSLAGTGNTIYF. V is TRBV28 and J is TRBJ1-3, with 9 bases lining up with TRBD1. The CDR3 contains 14 residues. From germline, CDR1 is MDHEN and CDR2 SYDVKM. V lost 2 bases and J lost 7; bases outside the gene matches: 3.

This clone has a single count. The chain has TRBV28 and TRBJ1-4; TRBD1 aligns across 8 bases. V dropped 7 bases and J dropped 2; count of bases not matched to a gene: 6. The CDR3 has 15 amino acids. Germline CDR1 MDHEN, CDR2 SYDVKM. CDR3 DNA sequence: TGTGCCAGCACCCAGGGGGCTCTCACTAATGAAAAACTGTTTTTT. Translating it yields CASTQGALTNEKLFF.

This clone was observed a handful of times. V gene TRBV30 combines with J gene TRBJ1-1; possibly TRBD1 for D (6 bases). CDR3 length equals 15 residues. V lost 2 bases, J lost 8 bases, and 21 bases lay in between. CDR1 and CDR2 from the germline V gene are GTSNPN and SVGIG (reference sequence). The CDR3 nucleotides are TGTGCCTGGAGTTGGGGGGGGGCAGGGTTCGGCGAAGCTTTCTTT. Translated, it gives CAWSWGGAGFGEAFF. Supplemented by reference TRBV30 and TRBJ1-1, the full variable domain reads SQTIHQWPATLVQPVGSPLSLECTVEGTSNPNLYWYRQAAGRGLQLLFYSVGIGQISSEVPQNLSASRPQDRQFILSSKKLLLSDSGFYLCAWSWGGAGFGEAFFGQGTRLTVV.

The chain carries TRBV24-1 and TRBJ2-1; 14 bases are shared with TRBD2. The CDR3 spans 13 residues. The trim removed 8 bases at V and 9 bases at J, leaving 2 bases unmatched. In germline, CDR1 is KGHDR, CDR2 SFDVKD. As DNA, the CDR3 is TGTGCCACCACCGGGACTAGCGGGGGTGAGCAGTTCTTC. This gives the protein CATTGTSGGEQFF.

The chain joins TRBV28 to TRBJ1-2, with D possibly TRBD1 on 5 matching bases. Germline assignment: CDR1 MDHEN and CDR2 SYDVKM. The V end lost 3 bases, the J end lost 3 bases, and 11 bases lay between the germline ends. The CDR3 runs 14 residues. CDR3 bases: TGTGCCAGCAGTTTGGGGGGAGACTACTATGGCTACACCTTC. Translation gives CASSLGGDYYGYTF.

The V call is TRBV5-4, the J call TRBJ1-2, with TRBD1 as a possible D gene (6 bases). Germline V CDR1 and CDR2: SGHNT, YYREEE (reference sequence). V shed 7 bases and J shed 2 bases, with 18 bases lying between them. This CDR3 has 15 amino acids. CDR3 bases: TGTGCCAGCGGCCCTGGGGGCAGGCCCAACTATGGCTACACCTTC. Protein sequence: CASGPGGRPNYGYTF.

The V gene is TRBV2, the J gene TRBJ2-2, with a weak D call TRBD2 (5 bases). Looked up from germline, CDR1 is SNHLY and CDR2 is FYNNEI. Trimming cost V 6 bases and J 3 bases, with 11 bases left between them. The CDR3 runs 14 residues. The CDR3: CASRGPRDTGELFF. The CDR3 region has the DNA TGTGCCAGCAGGGGCCCGAGGGACACCGGGGAGCTGTTTTTT.

This chain joins TRBV30 and TRBJ1-5, with D possibly matching TRBD1 (6 bases). Germline V gene lookup returns CDR1 GTSNPN and CDR2 SVGIG (reference sequence). This CDR3 contains 13 residues. Deletions cut 1 base from V and 2 bases from J, with 6 bases between. The CDR3 region is CAWSGQGNQPQHF. The CDR3 bases are TGTGCCTGGAGTGGACAGGGCAATCAGCCCCAGCATTTT.

The chain links TRBV7-2 to TRBJ1-6; perhaps TRBD1 as D (6 bases). Germline V gene sequence: CDR1 SGHTA, CDR2 FQGNSA. This CDR3 spans 12 amino acids. V lost 2 bases and J 13 bases, leaving 9 bases between the germline ends. CDR3 region: CASSLQGNPLHF. CDR3 DNA: TGTGCCAGCAGCTTACAGGGGAATCCCCTCCACTTT.

The chain has TRBV7-2 and TRBJ2-1; maybe TRBD2 (5 bases). From germline, CDR1 is SGHTA and CDR2 FQGNSA. The V gene lost 8 bases and the J gene lost 0 bases, with 14 bases spanning the gap. This CDR3 has 15 amino acids. For the CDR3, the DNA is TGTGCCAGCGGACCTAGCCGTAACTCCTACAATGAGCAGTTCTTC. This gives the protein CASGPSRNSYNEQFF.

The rearrangement joins TRBV6-5 to TRBJ1-3; D is undetermined. The CDR3 runs 14 residues. V was clipped by 6 bases and J by 0 bases, with 9 bases between them. CDR1 is MNHEY, CDR2 SVGAGI, per germline. The DNA for the CDR3 is TGTGCCAGCAGCCGCGATTACTCTGGAAACACCATATATTTT. This sequence encodes CASSRDYSGNTIYF.

This clone has more than one count but fewer than ten. The chain combines TRBV5-1 with TRBJ2-7, with 8 bases lining up with TRBD2. The CDR3 is made up of 15 amino acids. Unmatched junction bases numbered 10, after V lost 3 bases and J lost 5 bases. CDR1 and CDR2 (germline): SGHRS, YFSETQ. The CDR3 spells CASSSVAGSGNEQYF. CDR3 nucleotide sequence: TGCGCCAGCAGCTCTGTAGCGGGGAGCGGAAACGAGCAGTACTTC.

This chain uses TRBV6-6 with TRBJ1-1, with 7 bases matching TRBD1. Germline CDR1 MNHNY, CDR2 SVGAGI (reference sequence). The CDR3 consists of 13 residues. Germline trimming cut 7 bases from V and 1 base from J; bases unmatched to any gene: 3. Here the CDR3 DNA reads TGTGCCAGCACGGGACAGACGAACACTGAAGCTTTCTTT. It codes for CASTGQTNTEAFF.

The chain couples TRBV5-5 to TRBJ2-7; D unresolved. Trimming stripped 4 bases from V and 0 bases from J, with 5 bases between. The V gene's germline CDR1 is SGHKS and CDR2 YYEKEE (reference sequence). The CDR3 is 12 residues long. CDR3 DNA sequence: TGTGCCAGCAGCCTAAGCTCCTACGAGCAGTACTTC. This translates into CASSLSSYEQYF.

The chain carries TRBV30 and TRBJ2-7; D might be TRBD1 (7 bases). Germline CDR1 reads GTSNPN; CDR2 reads SVGIG (reference sequence). The CDR3 runs to 14 residues. Trimming shortened V by 0 bases and J by 4 bases, and 13 bases separated the two germline ends. CDR3 DNA sequence: TGTGCCTGGAGTGTAGGAGGGGGCGGGTACGAGCAGTACTTC. This translates into CAWSVGGGGYEQYF.

The V gene is TRBV7-9, the J gene TRBJ1-4, with 8 positions matching TRBD1. Germline trimming cut 1 base from V and 7 bases from J; bases unmatched to any gene: 2. The germline V gene encodes CDR1 SEHNR and CDR2 FQNEAQ (reference sequence). This CDR3 is 14 amino acids long. The CDR3 region has the DNA TGTGCCAGCAGCTTAGGCACAGGGGGTGAAAAACTGTTTTTT. This sequence encodes CASSLGTGGEKLFF. Supplemented by reference TRBV7-9 and TRBJ1-4, the full variable domain reads DTGVSQNPRHKITKRGQNVTFRCDPISEHNRLYWYRQTLGQGPEFLTYFQNEAQLEKSRLLSDRFSAERPKGSFSTLEIQRTEQGDSAMYLCASSLGTGGEKLFFGSGTQLSVL.

The chain couples TRBV27 to TRBJ2-5; 8 positions agree with TRBD2. CDR3 length: 15 amino acids. Germline V gene data show CDR1 as MNHEY and CDR2 as SMNVEV (reference sequence). V was clipped by 5 bases and J by 5 bases; unmatched bases: 10. The CDR3 bases are TGTGCCAGCAGTCGGTTAGGAGCGGGAGAGGAGACCCAGTACTTC. Translating gives CASSRLGAGEETQYF.

In its sample, this clone was seen a few times. The V call is TRBV29-1, the J call TRBJ2-6; D remains unclear. V gave up 4 bases and J gave up 1 base, with 5 bases separating them. The CDR3 is 13 residues long. Germline V gene lookup returns CDR1 SQVTM and CDR2 ANQGSEA. The CDR3 protein is CSVAKSGANVLTF. The CDR3 coding sequence is TGCAGCGTTGCTAAGTCTGGGGCCAACGTCCTGACTTTC.

The rearrangement joins TRBV15 to TRBJ2-7, with 7 bases matching TRBD1. CDR1 is LNHNV and CDR2 is YYDKDF in the germline V gene (reference sequence). V lost 0 bases and J lost 7; bases outside the gene matches: 9. CDR3 length: 15 amino acids. The CDR3 DNA follows: TGTGCCACCAGCAGAGATCGGAACAGGGGTTGGGAGCAGTACTTC. Amino acid sequence: CATSRDRNRGWEQYF.